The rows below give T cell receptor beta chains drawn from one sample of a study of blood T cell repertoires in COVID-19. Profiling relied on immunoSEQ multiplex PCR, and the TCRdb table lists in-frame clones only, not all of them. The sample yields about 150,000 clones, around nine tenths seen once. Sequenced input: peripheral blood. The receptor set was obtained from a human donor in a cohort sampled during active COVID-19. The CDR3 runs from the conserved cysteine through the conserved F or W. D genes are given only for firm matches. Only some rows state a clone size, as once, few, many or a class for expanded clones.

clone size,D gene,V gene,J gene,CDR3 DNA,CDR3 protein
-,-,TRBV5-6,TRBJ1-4,TGTGCCAGCAGCTCCCCCGAGGGCAATAAGAATGAAAAACTGTTTTTT,CASSSPEGNKNEKLFF
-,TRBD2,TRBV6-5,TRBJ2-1,TGTGCCAGCAGTCCCAGGACTGGGGGGGTTCGGTTCTTC,CASSPRTGGVRFF
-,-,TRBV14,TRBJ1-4,TGTGCCAGCAGCCCGCGGTTCTCAACTAATGAAAAACTGTTTTTT,CASSPRFSTNEKLFF
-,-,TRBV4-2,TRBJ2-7,TGTGCCAGCAGCCAAGAGAAGAGTAGCGCGAATTACGAGCAGTACTTC,CASSQEKSSANYEQYF
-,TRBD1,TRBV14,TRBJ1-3,TGTGCCAGCAGCCAAGGGGTATCACGGACAGGGGGAAGGAACACCATATATTTT,CASSQGVSRTGGRNTIYF
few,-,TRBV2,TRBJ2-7,TGTGCCAGCAGTGATACTGGACATGGTTACGAGCAGTACTTC,CASSDTGHGYEQYF
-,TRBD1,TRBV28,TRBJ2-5,TGTGCCAGCAGTTTACGGACAGGGGGACGACGAGAGACCCAGTACTTC,CASSLRTGGRRETQYF
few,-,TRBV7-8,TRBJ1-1,TGTGCCAGCAGCTTAGCCCCGGGGAACACTGAAGCTTTCTTT,CASSLAPGNTEAFF
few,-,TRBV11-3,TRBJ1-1,TGTGCCAGCAGAAGTAGGGGATCGGGCCCTGAAGCTTTCTTT,CASRSRGSGPEAFF
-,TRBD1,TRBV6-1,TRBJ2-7,TGTGCCAGCAGTGAGGGACAGGGGTTTTCCTACGAGCAGTACTTC,CASSEGQGFSYEQYF
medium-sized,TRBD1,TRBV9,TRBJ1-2,TGTGCCAGCATGCCGGGACAGGGCTATGGCTACACCTTC,CASMPGQGYGYTF
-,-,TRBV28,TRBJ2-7,TGTGCCAGCAGTTTATTCAGGGAAGTTTACGAGCAGTACTTC,CASSLFREVYEQYF
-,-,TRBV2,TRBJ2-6,TGTGCCAGCCGGTTAAGCCACGATGGGGCCAACGTCCTGACTTTC,CASRLSHDGANVLTF
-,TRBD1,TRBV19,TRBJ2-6,TGTGCCAGTAGTATCGGTAGGGGGCGCCCGGGTGGGGCCAACGTCCTGACTTTC,CASSIGRGRPGGANVLTF
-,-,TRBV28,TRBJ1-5,TGTGCCAGCAGTTTAATGGCGGCAGGGCAAAATCAGCCCCAGCATTTT,CASSLMAAGQNQPQHF
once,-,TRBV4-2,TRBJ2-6,TGTGCCAGCAGCCAAGATTGGGGGGCTGGGGCCAACGTCCTGACTTTC,CASSQDWGAGANVLTF
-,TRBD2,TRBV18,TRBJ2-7,TGTGCCAGCTCTACTCAGCAACCAGCGGGAGTATCCGAGCAGTACTTC,CASSTQQPAGVSEQYF
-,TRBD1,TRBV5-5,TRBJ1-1,TGTGCCAGCAGCCGGGGACAGGGTGGAACTGAAGCTTTCTTT,CASSRGQGGTEAFF
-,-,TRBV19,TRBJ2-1,TGTGCCAGTAGTACCCCCCCGAGATTCGATGAGCAGTTCTTC,CASSTPPRFDEQFF
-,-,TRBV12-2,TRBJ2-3,TGTGCAAGTCGCTTAGGGACGCTAGCGGGGGAACAAGATACGCAGTATTTT,CASRLGTLAGEQDTQYF
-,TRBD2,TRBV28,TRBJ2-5,TGTGCCAGCAGGGCTAGCGGCGAGACCCAGTACTTC,CASRASGETQYF
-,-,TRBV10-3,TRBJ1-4,TGTGCCATCAGTGAGGTCCCTGCAACTAATGAAAAACTGTTTTTT,CAISEVPATNEKLFF
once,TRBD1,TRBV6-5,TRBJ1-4,TGTGCCAGCAGACCACAACAGGGGGATGAAAAACTGTTTTTT,CASRPQQGDEKLFF
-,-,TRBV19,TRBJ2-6,TGTGCCAGTAGTATATGGACTCTTGGGACCAACGTCCTGACTTTC,CASSIWTLGTNVLTF
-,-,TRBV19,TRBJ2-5,TGTGCCAGTAGTATTGGGTCGGGAGCAAAAGAGACCCAGTACTTC,CASSIGSGAKETQYF
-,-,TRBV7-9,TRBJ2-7,TGTGCCAGCAGCTTAAGGGGACTCACGACGGACGAGCAGTACTTC,CASSLRGLTTDEQYF